Below, 16 T cell receptor beta chains from the same sample are listed, as sequenced in a study of human T cells and chemical hapten exposure. The time point was: patch test 2, 6 weeks after DPC sensitization. Regarding treatment: therapeutic diphenylcyclopropenone sensitization with weekly scalp DPC. Each CDR3 protein gets one entry after TCRdb re-called the RACE reads with MiXCR. The sample lists roughly 92,000 distinct CDR3 sequences, more than 9.5% occurring once. The sequenced sample was whole blood, obtained in connection with sensitization to the hapten diphenylcyclopropenone (DPC). These receptors all come from a woman in her 40s with alopecia areata. Some clones in this sample may be carry-over from other donors' samples.

This chain links TRBV6-5 with TRBJ2-3, with 11 bases lining up with TRBD2. J gave up 3 bases and V 7 bases, and 12 bases lay outside the gene matches. This CDR3 comprises 17 residues. CDR1 is MNHEY, CDR2 SVGAGI, per germline. The CDR3 protein is CASNRGPGLAATDTQYF. CDR3 in DNA: TGTGCCAGCAACAGGGGCCCGGGACTAGCGGCGACAGATACGCAGTATTTT.

This clonotype appeared a few times. The chain links TRBV5-3 to TRBJ2-7, with 10 positions matching TRBD1. TRBV5-3 counts as an open reading frame of uncertain function. Trimming removed 0 bases from V and 2 bases from J; junction bases left unmatched: 5. CDR3 size: 16 residues. The CDR3 DNA reads as TGTGCCAGAAGCTTGGCCCCGGGACAGGGGACCTACGAGCAGTACTTC. Protein sequence: CARSLAPGQGTYEQYF.

This chain uses TRBV5-6 with TRBJ1-4; D might be TRBD1 (5 bases). The germline CDR1 and CDR2 sequences are SGHDT and YYEEEE. The ends were cut back, 4 bases at V and 5 bases at J, with 12 bases in the middle. This CDR3 is built from 14 residues. The CDR3 DNA is TGTGCCAGCAGCCGAGGGGCCTTCAATGAAAAACTGTTTTTT. Residues: CASSRGAFNEKLFF.

This clonotype was counted at least ten times. The chain has TRBV6-1 and TRBJ2-1; D uncertain. Germline CDR1 MNHNS, CDR2 SASEGT. The CDR3 contains 14 residues. V gave up 3 bases and J gave up 0 bases, with 6 bases separating them. In DNA form, the CDR3 reads TGTGCCAGCAGTGAGGAGAGCTCCTACAATGAGCAGTTCTTC. Translation: CASSEESSYNEQFF.

This clonotype was detected ten times or more. This chain links TRBV7-2 with TRBJ2-5; D is possibly TRBD1 (5 bases). CDR1 and CDR2 from the germline V gene are SGHTA and FQGNSA. Trimming stripped 0 bases from V and 6 bases from J, with 20 bases between. The CDR3 covers 17 residues. The CDR3 nucleotides are TGTGCCAGCAGCTTAGCGAAGATAGCAGGGATGGGAAAGACCCAGTACTTC. This encodes CASSLAKIAGMGKTQYF.

Sample share makes this clonotype medium-sized. The rearrangement links TRBV4-1 to TRBJ2-7; 8 nucleotides line up with TRBD1. Germline CDR1 MGHRA, CDR2 YSYEKL. V was clipped by 0 bases and J by 1 base; unmatched bases: 8. This CDR3 spans 17 amino acids. CDR3 DNA: TGCGCCAGCAGCCAAGATCCCCCGGGACAGGCTTCCTACGAGCAGTACTTC. Its protein is CASSQDPPGQASYEQYF.

This clonotype appeared a few times. This chain links TRBV4-3 with TRBJ2-3; no definite D call. The CDR3 is 13 amino acids. The V and J ends lost 1 base and 6 bases respectively, with 8 bases between them. The germline V gene has CDR1 LGHNA and CDR2 YSLEER. The CDR3 sequence is CASSQGLYDTQYF. The CDR3 nucleotides read TGCGCCAGCAGCCAAGGGCTCTATGATACGCAGTATTTT.

This clonotype was seen more than once but under ten times. Germline and junction disagree at one end, which may indicate a read error. The V and J genes are TRBV6-5 and TRBJ2-7, with a weak D call TRBD1 (5 bases). The germline V gene has CDR1 MNHEY and CDR2 SVGAGI. The CDR3 covers 15 residues. CDR3 coding DNA: TGTGCCAGCAGTCACTCCGGTAATCCAGGGCACGAGCAGTACTTC. It codes for CASSHSGNPGHEQYF.

This clonotype was found many times. The genes are TRBV6-5 and TRBJ2-5; D could derive from TRBD1 or TRBD2 (6 bases each). This CDR3 spans 13 amino acids. Germline V lookup: CDR1 MNHEY, CDR2 SVGAGI. V gave up 6 bases and J gave up 4 bases, with 12 bases separating them. CDR3 residues: CASSRGRGETQYF. In DNA form, the CDR3 reads TGTGCCAGCAGCCGGGGGCGCGGAGAGACCCAGTACTTC.

The chain recombines TRBV20-1 with TRBJ2-3; TRBD2 matches at 12 bases. The germline V gene encodes CDR1 DFQATT and CDR2 SNEGSKA (reference sequence). The CDR3 spans 13 residues. The V segment lost 6 bases and the J segment 4 bases; nucleotides outside the gene matches: 2. The CDR3: CSATSGRSDTQYF. The CDR3 nucleotides read TGCAGTGCGACTAGCGGGAGATCAGATACGCAGTATTTT.

This clonotype showed up just a few times. This sequence joins TRBV3-1 and TRBJ1-2, with D unresolved. This CDR3 is 14 amino acids long. CDR1 and CDR2 from the germline V gene are LGHDT and YNNKEL (reference sequence). V shed 1 base and J shed 3 bases, with 9 bases lying between them. Here the CDR3 DNA reads TGTGCCAGCAGCCAAGCCGACCGATACTATGGCTACACCTTC. Amino acid sequence: CASSQADRYYGYTF.

This clonotype came up a few times. This is likely a read error, given that the CDR3 carries no conserved phenylalanine or tryptophan at its end. The CDR3 nucleotides read TGCGCCAGCAGCACGGTACAGGGCGGGGGAGAGACCCAGTACTCC. Translation: CASSTVQGGGETQYS. The J gene is TRBJ2-5, the V gene TRBV5-1; perhaps TRBD2 as D (7 bases). The germline gives CDR1 SGHRS, CDR2 YFSETQ. The length of the CDR3 is 15 residues. Trimming shortened V by 4 bases and J by 4 bases, and 17 bases separated the two germline ends.

This clonotype was seen at least ten times. V usage is TRBV3-1 and J usage is TRBJ2-6; 8 bases agree with TRBD1. This CDR3 is 18 amino acids long. Looked up from germline, CDR1 is LGHDT and CDR2 is YNNKEL (reference sequence). V was clipped by 3 bases and J by 0 bases; unmatched bases: 7. The CDR3 reads CASSQGDRTFSGANVLTF. The CDR3 DNA sequence: TGTGCCAGCAGCCAGGGGGACAGGACCTTCTCTGGGGCCAACGTCCTGACTTTC. The full variable domain, rest sourced from reference TRBV3-1 and TRBJ2-6, is DTAVSQTPKYLVTQMGNDKSIKCEQNLGHDTMYWYKQDSKKFLKIMFSYNNKELIINETVPNRFSPKSPDKAHLNLHINSLELGDSAVYFCASSQGDRTFSGANVLTFGAGSRLTVL.

J is TRBJ2-3 and V is TRBV6-5, with D possibly matching TRBD2 (5 bases). Germline V gene lookup returns CDR1 MNHEY and CDR2 SVGAGI. Trimming took off 2 bases at V and 4 bases at J, with 7 bases between the two ends. CDR3 size: 13 residues. The CDR3 here is CASSYEGADTQYF. Here the CDR3 DNA reads TGTGCCAGCAGTTACGAGGGTGCAGATACGCAGTATTTT.

This sequence joins TRBV7-2 and TRBJ2-7, with TRBD1 matching 7 bases. V lost 2 bases, J lost 3 bases, and 10 bases stayed unmatched. The V gene's germline CDR1 is SGHTA and CDR2 FQGNSA. The CDR3 length is 16 residues. CDR3 DNA sequence: TGTGCCAGCAGCTTAAACAGGGGAACCATGAGCTACGAGCAGTACTTC. Residues: CASSLNRGTMSYEQYF.

At least ten counts were recorded for this clonotype. The chain joins TRBV7-2 to TRBJ2-1; D uncertain. Germline loops: CDR1 SGHTA, CDR2 FQGNSA. CDR3 length: 13 residues. The V end was cut by 5 bases, the J end by 1 base, with 6 bases between. This CDR3 is CASSPRSYNEQFF. DNA of the CDR3: TGTGCCAGCAGCCCTAGGTCCTACAATGAGCAGTTCTTC.